The sequence of this TCR beta chain was determined in a study of identical twins. TCRdb recomputed calls from the 5' RACE reads with MiXCR, one row per CDR3 protein. The sample holds around 250,000 distinct CDR3 sequences, 9.5% to 15% seen once. Points on this clonotype: The antigen is unknown.

This CDR3 region has 12 residues. Trimming left V 0 bases short and J 7 bases short, with 9 bases between. Looked up from germline, CDR1 is SQVTM and CDR2 is ANQGSEA. Notes on the study in general: The study found weaker excess twin sharing in beta out-of-frame sequences.

These same records also appear under a second study, on yellow fever vaccine responses in identical twins.

The chain has TRBV29-1 and TRBJ1-2, with D hard to call. Sequencing used memory (CD45RO+) T cells sorted from blood. This TCR derives from a woman aged 18-29 years in good health. Here the CDR3 DNA reads TGCAGCGTTGAAGATCGGGGTGTTGGCTACACCTTC. Its translation: CSVEDRGVGYTF. Full variable domain (outside the CDR3, taken from reference TRBV29-1 and TRBJ1-2): SAVISQKPSRDICQRGTSLTIQCQVDSQVTMMFWYRQQPGQSLTLIATANQGSEATYESGFVIDKFPISRPNLTFSTLTVSNMSPEDSSIYLCSVEDRGVGYTFGSGTRLTVV.